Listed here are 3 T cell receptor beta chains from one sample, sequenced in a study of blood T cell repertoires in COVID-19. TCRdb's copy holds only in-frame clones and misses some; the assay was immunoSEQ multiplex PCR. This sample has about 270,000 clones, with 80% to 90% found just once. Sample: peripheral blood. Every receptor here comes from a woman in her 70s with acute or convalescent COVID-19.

The DNA for the CDR3 is TGTGCCAGCAGCCCAGAGACACCAAACACTGAAGCTTTCTTT. Translating it yields CASSPETPNTEAFF. The chain uses TRBV7-9 and TRBJ1-1; D unclear. With 5 bases removed from V and 2 bases from J, the gap between germline ends came to 12 bases. Germline lookup yields CDR1 SEHNR and CDR2 FQNEAQ (reference sequence). This CDR3 has 14 residues. Together with reference TRBV7-9 and TRBJ1-1, the CDR3 gives the full variable domain: DTGVSQNPRHKITKRGQNVTFRCDPISEHNRLYWYRQTLGQGPEFLTYFQNEAQLEKSRLLSDRFSAERPKGSFSTLEIQRTEQGDSAMYLCASSPETPNTEAFFGQGTRLTVV.

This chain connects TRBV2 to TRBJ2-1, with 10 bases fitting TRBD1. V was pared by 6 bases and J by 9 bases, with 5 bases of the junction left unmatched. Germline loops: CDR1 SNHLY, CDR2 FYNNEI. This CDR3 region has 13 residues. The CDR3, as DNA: TGTGCCAGCAGGCAGACAGGGGGCGGTGAGCAGTTCTTC. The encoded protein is CASRQTGGGEQFF.

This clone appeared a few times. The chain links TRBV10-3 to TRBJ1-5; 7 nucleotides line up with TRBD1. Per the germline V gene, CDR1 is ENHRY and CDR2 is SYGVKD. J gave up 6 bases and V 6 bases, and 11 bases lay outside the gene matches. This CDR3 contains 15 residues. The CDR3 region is CAISATGNLGQPQHF. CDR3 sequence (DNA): TGTGCCATCAGCGCGACAGGGAATCTCGGTCAGCCCCAGCATTTT.